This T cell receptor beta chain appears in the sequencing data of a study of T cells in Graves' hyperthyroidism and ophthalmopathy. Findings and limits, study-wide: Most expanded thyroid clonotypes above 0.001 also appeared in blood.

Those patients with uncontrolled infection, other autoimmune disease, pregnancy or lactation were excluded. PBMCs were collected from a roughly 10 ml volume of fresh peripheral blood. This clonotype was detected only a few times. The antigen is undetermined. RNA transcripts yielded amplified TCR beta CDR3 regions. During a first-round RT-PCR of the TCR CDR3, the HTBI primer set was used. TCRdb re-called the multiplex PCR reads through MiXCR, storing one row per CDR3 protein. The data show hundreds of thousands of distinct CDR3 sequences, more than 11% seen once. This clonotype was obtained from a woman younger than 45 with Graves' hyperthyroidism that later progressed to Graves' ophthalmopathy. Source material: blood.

The CDR3 nucleotides read TGTGCCAGCAGTGCCGGGACAGTTAATGAAAAACTGTTTTTT. It encodes CASSAGTVNEKLFF. The chain recombines TRBV28 with TRBJ1-4, with 7 positions matching TRBD1. The CDR3 runs to 14 residues. Per the germline V gene, CDR1 is MDHEN and CDR2 is SYDVKM. Trimming at V came to 5 bases and at J to 4 bases, leaving 4 bases not matched to a gene.